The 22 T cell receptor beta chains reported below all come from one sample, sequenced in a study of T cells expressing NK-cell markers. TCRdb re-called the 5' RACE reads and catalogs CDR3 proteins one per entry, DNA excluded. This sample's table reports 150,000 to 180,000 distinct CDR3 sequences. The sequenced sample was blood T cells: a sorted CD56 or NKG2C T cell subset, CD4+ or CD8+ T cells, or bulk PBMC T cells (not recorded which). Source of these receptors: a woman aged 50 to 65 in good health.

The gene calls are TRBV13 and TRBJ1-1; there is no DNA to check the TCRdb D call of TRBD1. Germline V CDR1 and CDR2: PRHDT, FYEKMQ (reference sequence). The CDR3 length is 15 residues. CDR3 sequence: CASSLGAGGLSEAFF.

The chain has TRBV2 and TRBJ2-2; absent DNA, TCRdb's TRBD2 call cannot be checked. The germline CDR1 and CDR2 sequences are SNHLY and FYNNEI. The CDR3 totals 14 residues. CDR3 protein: CASIGLPNTGELFF.

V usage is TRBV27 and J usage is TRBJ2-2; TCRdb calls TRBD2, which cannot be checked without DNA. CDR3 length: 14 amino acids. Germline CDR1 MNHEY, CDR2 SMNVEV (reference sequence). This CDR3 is CASTTSGRGGELFF.

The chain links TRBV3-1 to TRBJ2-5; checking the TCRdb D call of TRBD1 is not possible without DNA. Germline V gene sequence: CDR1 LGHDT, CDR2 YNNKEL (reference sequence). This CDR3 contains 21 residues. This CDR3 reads CASSQDHLRGRDVIWEETQYF.

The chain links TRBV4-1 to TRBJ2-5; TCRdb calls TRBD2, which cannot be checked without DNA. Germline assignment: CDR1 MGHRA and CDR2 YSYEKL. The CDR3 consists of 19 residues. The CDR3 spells CASSQLFLGLAGEMETQYF.

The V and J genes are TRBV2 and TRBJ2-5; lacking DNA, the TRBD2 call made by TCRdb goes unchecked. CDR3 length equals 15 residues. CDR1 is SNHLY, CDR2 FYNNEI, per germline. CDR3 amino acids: CASSSSGSNQETQYF.

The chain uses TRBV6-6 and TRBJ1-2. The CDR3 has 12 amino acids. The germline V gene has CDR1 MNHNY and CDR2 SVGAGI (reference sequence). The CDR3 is CASSYGIDGYTF.

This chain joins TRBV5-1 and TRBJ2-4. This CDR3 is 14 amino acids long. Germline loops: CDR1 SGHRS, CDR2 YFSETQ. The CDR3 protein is CASSPRLAKNIQYF.

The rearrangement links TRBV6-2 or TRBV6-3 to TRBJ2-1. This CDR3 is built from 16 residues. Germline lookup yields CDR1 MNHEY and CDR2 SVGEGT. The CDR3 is CASSHKAASSYNEQFF.

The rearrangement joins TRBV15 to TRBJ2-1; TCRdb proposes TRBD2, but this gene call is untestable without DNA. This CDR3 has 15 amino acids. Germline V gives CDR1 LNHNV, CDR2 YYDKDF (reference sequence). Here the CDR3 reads CATSPGGQPYNEQFF.

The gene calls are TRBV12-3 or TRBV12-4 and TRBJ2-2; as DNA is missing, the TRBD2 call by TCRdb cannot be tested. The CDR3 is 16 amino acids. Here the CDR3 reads CASSLRAGGNTGELFF.

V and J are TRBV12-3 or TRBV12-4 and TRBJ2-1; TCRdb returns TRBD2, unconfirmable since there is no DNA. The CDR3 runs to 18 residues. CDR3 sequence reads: CASSEVLLTSGSSNEQFF.

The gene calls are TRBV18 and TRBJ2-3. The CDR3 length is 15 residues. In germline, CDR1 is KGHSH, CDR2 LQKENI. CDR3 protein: CASSPGPRFTDTQYF.

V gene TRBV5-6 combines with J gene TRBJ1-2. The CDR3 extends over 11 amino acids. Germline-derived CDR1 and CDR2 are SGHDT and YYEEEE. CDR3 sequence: CASSLINEDTF.

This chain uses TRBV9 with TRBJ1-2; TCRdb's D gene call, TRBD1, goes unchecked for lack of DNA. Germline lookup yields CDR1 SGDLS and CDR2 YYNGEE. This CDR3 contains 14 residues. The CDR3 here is CASSPQDRSYGYTF.

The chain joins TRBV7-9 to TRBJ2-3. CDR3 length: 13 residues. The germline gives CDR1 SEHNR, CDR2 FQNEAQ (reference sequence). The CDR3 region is CASSFPITDTQYF.

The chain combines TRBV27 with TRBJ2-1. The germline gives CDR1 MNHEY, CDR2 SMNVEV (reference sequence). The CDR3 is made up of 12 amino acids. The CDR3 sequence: CASSPTLGEQFF.

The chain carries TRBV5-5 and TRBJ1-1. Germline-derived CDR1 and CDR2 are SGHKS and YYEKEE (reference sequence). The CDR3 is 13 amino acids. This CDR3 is CASNSHLNTEAFF.

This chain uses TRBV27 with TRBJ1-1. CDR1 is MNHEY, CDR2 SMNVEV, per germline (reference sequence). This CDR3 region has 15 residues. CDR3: CASSLSGYLNTEAFF.

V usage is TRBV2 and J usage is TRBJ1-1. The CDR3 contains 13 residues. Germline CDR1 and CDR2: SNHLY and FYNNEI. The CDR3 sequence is CASSDHLNTEAFF.

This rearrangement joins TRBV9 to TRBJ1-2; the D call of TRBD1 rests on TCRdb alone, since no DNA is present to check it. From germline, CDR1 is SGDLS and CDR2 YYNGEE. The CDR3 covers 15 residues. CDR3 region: CASSAPRQGEAGYTF.

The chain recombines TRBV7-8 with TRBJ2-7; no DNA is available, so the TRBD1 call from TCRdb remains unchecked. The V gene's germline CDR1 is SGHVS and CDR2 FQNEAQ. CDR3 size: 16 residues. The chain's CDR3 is CASSLSQGQGLDEQYF.